This T cell receptor beta chain was captured by sequencing in a study of PD-1 blockade in classical Hodgkin lymphoma (dated by TCRdb to about 2020). In the study overall: Nivolumab dosing was 3 mg/kg intravenously every 2 weeks, continuing until either disease progression or unacceptable toxicity. The study used CyTOF and TCR beta sequencing to define a peripheral blood immune signature of response to PD-1 blockade in classical Hodgkin lymphoma. What the authors observed across the whole study: Lower diversity was observed in patients in whom nivolumab was started less than 1 year after ASCT, and these patients were excluded from later analyses so that confounding by immune reconstitution would be avoided. Only a single clinical trial cohort was studied, and what caused the repertoire differences, possibly disease activity or prior therapy, remained undefined. Trial patients achieving complete response had baseline diversity similar to newly diagnosed patients, whereas partial responders and progressors had significantly lower diversity. Newly diagnosed patients were reported to have lower baseline TCR diversity than healthy donors, and relapsed/refractory patients were reported to have lower baseline TCR diversity still. By C4D1, a significant rise was seen in CD4+ TCR diversity but not in CD8+ TCR diversity (p=0.0027 vs p=0.16), and the rise was most apparent among complete responders (p=0.02).

As regards this clone: The target of this receptor is not known. No base quality information exists; no much larger clone differs at one position.

The Qiagen DNeasy kit was used to extract genomic DNA both from unsorted PBMCs and from the negatively selected CD4+ and CD8+ fractions. TCR beta CDR3 regions were amplified by immunoSEQ multiplex PCR using primers annealing to V and J segments. Amplification bias was minimized using a synthetic immune receptor repertoire, and residual bias was removed computationally after sequencing. The study's own analysis went as follows. Custom Python scripts were used to quantify repertoire diversity as the Shannon entropy index. Unsorted, CD4+ and CD8+ repertoires were analyzed separately, except in combined analyses where CD4+ and CD8+ sequences were merged in silico. A clone was considered expanded if an increase in frequency of at least 2-fold after treatment relative to C1D1 was found, and a pseudocount of 0.5 was applied to clones undetected at baseline. Singleton clones were defined as clones with 0 or 1 copy at C1D1, and non-singleton clones were defined as clones with 2 or more copies. Clones expanded in unsorted samples were labelled as CD4+, CD8+ or unknown by matching protein sequences in sorted samples from the same patient. Wilcoxon tests were applied to paired samples to test diversity changes from C1D1 to C4D1. Held by TCRdb, this immuneACCESS table contains in-frame sequences only and omits some clones. Under half of the omission traces to an unresolved V gene where checked; the cause of the rest is unknown. That table furnishes V, J and clone size, whereas the DNA furnished D and trimming. This sample has tens of thousands of clones in its table, and 80% of those were observed once. The ten largest make up around 7.2% of the sample.

This sample's time point label indicates: cycle 4 day 1 (C4D1), after 6 weeks of nivolumab. Every trial patient had relapsed after autologous stem cell transplantation, and cohorts A, B and C differed in prior brentuximab vedotin exposure. A total of fewer than 70 patients with relapsed/refractory classical Hodgkin lymphoma made up the trial cohort, and each patient's best overall response was complete response, partial response or progressive disease. Trial patients were treated with single-agent nivolumab in the multi-cohort phase II CheckMate 205 trial. An independent review committee assessed best overall response by applying the 2007 International Working Group response criteria. Trial PBMCs were collected just before the start of nivolumab (C1D1) and during therapy at cycle 2 day 1 and cycle 4 day 1. Peripheral blood was collected in 8 mL Vacutainer Cell Preparation Tubes, from which PBMCs were isolated by centrifugation and then cryopreserved.

This sequence was found in a human donor with classical Hodgkin lymphoma. The source was peripheral blood mononuclear cells (PBMCs), collected before the fourth cycle of nivolumab.

The DNA sequence follows: TGCGCCAGCAGCCAAGAGGGCAGGGTGGACACAGATACGCAGTATTTT. The encoded protein is CASSQEGRVDTDTQYF. The rearrangement combines TRBV4-1 with TRBJ2-3; TRBD1 is a weak D gene call, 5 bases matching. The V end loses 0 bases and the J end loses 2 bases, and a stretch of 12 bases separates them. The CDR3 sequence holds 16 residues, the cysteine and phenylalanine included. Of all the DNA, just the CDR3 is kept, 48 bases in frame from base 1. Taken from the germline V gene, the CDR1 and CDR2 loops are MGHRA and YSYEKL.